The entry below describes one T cell receptor (beta chain). Its target is not known. The source of the sample is a study of blood T cells in healthy people across ages. Study results and limitations: The unsorted PBMCs prevented any conclusive comparison of naive versus antigen-experienced cells.

Total RNA was isolated from each sample in quantities of at least 6 micrograms. Combining a sample-barcoded 5' primer with a J-beta primer mix, a second PCR ran for about 6 to 11 cycles. MiXCR, run by TCRdb on the 5' RACE reads, gives a single entry per CDR3 protein. The data show 720,000 or so distinct CDR3 sequences, with 40% to 45% seen just once and around 32% held by the top ten. This CDR3 is 13 amino acids long. V gave up 4 bases and J gave up 3 bases, with 9 bases separating them. CDR1 KGHSH and CDR2 LQKENI come from the germline V gene. The receptor's source is a man older than 75 in good health. Sequencing input: blood. This sequence joins TRBV18 and TRBJ1-2; D is ambiguous. CDR3 nucleotide sequence: TGTGCCAGCTCACATCGCACGTACTATGGCTACACCTTC. Translating gives CASSHRTYYGYTF.